This T cell receptor (beta chain) was observed in a study of blood T cell repertoires in COVID-19 (dated by TCRdb to about 2020). Notes on the research overall: Samples from collaborators originated in the United States, Italy and Spain and spanned both the acute and convalescent phases of COVID-19. The prospective study material was composed of cDNA or gDNA derived from T cells, B-cell-depleted T cells, or PBMCs. Deeply sampled blood TCRbeta repertoires from subjects exposed to, actively infected with, or recovered from COVID-19 were included in the dataset. The repertoires were released in a freely available public database meant as a resource for research on the immune response to SARS-CoV-2. The samples were drawn from the first 160 participants of the ongoing ImmuneRACE study and from 1,200 or so subjects provided by 6 global collaborators. The sample metadata nearly always contained a de-identified subject ID, COVID-19 status, age in years and sex. Where HLA class I and class II types were available, the types were taken from metadata supplied by the sample provider, not from assay-based typing. Study-level results and caveats: Clinical and demographic metadata were provided uncurated, with the amount varying by source and participant.

At one collaborating source in Seattle, patients were enrolled during active infection and were followed longitudinally through the course of disease. The collaborating institutions used their own protocols to collect whole blood in K2EDTA tubes. For TCRbeta analysis, collaborators shipped samples as frozen whole blood, isolated PBMCs, or DNA extracted from either of those sample types. TCRbeta CDR3 regions were amplified from genomic DNA by means of the immunoSEQ Assay, a bias-controlled multiplex PCR. Under the source paper's analysis protocol: The number of nucleated cells in each sample was estimated by amplification of reference gene primers within the assay. To quantify the absolute abundance of each unique TCRbeta CDR3 rearrangement, sequence reads were collapsed and filtered. For each sample, productive Simpson clonality was calculated as the square root of Simpson's diversity index across productive rearrangements. This is the immuneACCESS table as TCRdb keeps it, with only in-frame sequences that have V and J called. A part of the clones is gone; compared with another copy, unresolved V genes explain less than half, and the rest is unexplained. For V, J and clone size, that table is used; D and trimming come from the DNA. Counted in this sample were about 200,000 clones; roughly 80% of them appeared once. In total, the top ten clones hold 8.2% of the sample.

This clone was picked up many times. No cognate antigen has been identified for it. Base qualities are not recorded, but no much larger clone differs from it by a single base. The germline V gene provides CDR1 SGHRS and CDR2 YFSETQ. CDR3 length: 15 amino acids, cysteine to phenylalanine. Only the CDR3 DNA is retained, 45 bases long and in frame from the first base. At the junction V is shortened by 0 bases and J by 7 bases; bases outside the gene matches: 4. The chain joins TRBV5-1 to TRBJ2-1, with 10 bases matching TRBD2. The source material was peripheral blood. The TCR was taken from an elderly woman with COVID-19, enrolled during active disease. The DNA sequence is as follows: TGCGCCAGCAGCTTGGTAGCACTAGCGGGGAATGAGCAGTTCTTC. This is translated as CASSLVALAGNEQFF.